The rows below give T cell receptor beta chains drawn from one sample of a study of patients and donors after allogeneic stem cell transplantation. In TCRdb, the RT-PCR reads were re-called with MiXCR into one record per CDR3 protein. The repertoire includes 900,000 to 1,000,000 distinct CDR3 sequences, about a sixth of them detected once, and roughly 6% sits in the top ten. Input material: blood, either unsorted or a sorted T cell fraction (not recorded which). The receptors stem from a human donor who was either an allogeneic HSCT recipient or a stem cell or donor lymphocyte infusion donor (not recorded which). It is not recorded whose cells these are; they may come from a transplant donor. Each CDR3 is given with its conserved first and last residue. A D gene is named only where the DNA matches it firmly. Size tells how often a clone was seen (once, few, many) or the class of an expanded clone, and some rows leave it out.

TRBD1	TRBV10-3	TRBJ2-7	few	CAIRLGQGYEQYF	TGTGCCATCAGACTGGGACAGGGCTACGAGCAGTACTTC
-	TRBV28	TRBJ1-2	few	CASEQERWYNYGYTF	TGTGCCAGCGAACAGGAGCGTTGGTATAACTATGGCTACACCTTC
TRBD2	TRBV4-3	TRBJ2-1	-	CASSQDSLAGRYNEQFF	TGCGCCAGCAGCCAAGATAGTCTAGCGGGGCGGTACAATGAGCAGTTCTTC
-	TRBV5-1	TRBJ1-4	-	CASSLATPNEKLFF	TGCGCCAGCAGCTTGGCTACCCCTAATGAAAAACTGTTTTTT
-	TRBV12-3/TRBV12-4	TRBJ2-3	few	CASTPPGADTQYF	TGTGCCAGCACGCCCCCAGGGGCAGATACGCAGTATTTT
-	TRBV7-9	TRBJ2-3	-	CASTGGGPRGPTDTQYF	TGTGCCAGCACAGGAGGTGGCCCGCGGGGGCCCACAGATACGCAGTATTTT
-	TRBV6-5	TRBJ1-2	-	CASSYFRVGYGYTF	TGTGCCAGCAGTTATTTTAGGGTGGGCTATGGCTACACCTTC
TRBD1	TRBV27	TRBJ2-7	-	CASSLSGQGAGYEQYF	TGTGCCAGCAGTTTATCGGGACAGGGGGCGGGCTACGAGCAGTACTTC
-	TRBV5-1	TRBJ1-1	few	CASSLDSQSNTEAFF	TGCGCCAGCAGCTTGGACAGTCAATCGAACACTGAAGCTTTCTTT
-	TRBV7-9	TRBJ1-4	-	CASSLALTAQGEKLFF	TGTGCCAGCAGCTTAGCGCTGACAGCCCAGGGTGAAAAACTGTTTTTT
-	TRBV27	TRBJ1-2	few	CASSLSKGGDGYTF	TGTGCCAGCAGTTTATCGAAGGGGGGTGATGGCTACACCTTC
-	TRBV30	TRBJ2-2	-	CAWCRGLDGELFF	TGTGCCTGGTGCAGGGGCTTGGACGGGGAGCTGTTTTTT
-	TRBV9	TRBJ2-3	-	CASSVEQRPTDTQYF	TGTGCCAGCAGCGTAGAACAGCGACCCACAGATACGCAGTATTTT
-	TRBV11-2	TRBJ2-1	-	CASSLHRDNEQFF	TGTGCCAGCAGCTTACACAGGGACAATGAGCAGTTCTTC
-	TRBV20-1	TRBJ2-5	once	CSAPPDWAKETQYF	TGCAGTGCCCCTCCGGACTGGGCTAAAGAGACCCAGTACTTC
-	TRBV5-1	TRBJ2-7	-	CASNRDVTGEQYF	TGCGCCAGCAACCGGGACGTAACGGGCGAGCAGTACTTC
-	TRBV5-8	TRBJ2-5	few	CASSYPFLQETQYF	TGTGCCAGCAGCTATCCCTTCCTCCAAGAGACCCAGTACTTC
-	TRBV5-1	TRBJ2-2	-	CASSLELVVGGELFF	TGCGCCAGCAGCTTGGAACTAGTTGTGGGCGGGGAGCTGTTTTTT
TRBD1	TRBV3-1	TRBJ1-1	-	CASSQTGSAAFF	TGTGCCAGCAGCCAGACAGGGTCCGCAGCTTTCTTT
TRBD1	TRBV4-1	TRBJ2-5	few	CASSQDPFGTVQETQYF	TGCGCCAGCAGCCAAGACCCCTTTGGGACAGTCCAAGAGACCCAGTACTTC
-	TRBV11-1	TRBJ1-2	-	CASSSSSGTHSSDYGYTF	TGTGCCAGCAGCTCCTCCTCCGGGACACACTCCAGTGACTATGGCTACACCTTC
TRBD1	TRBV15	TRBJ1-1	-	CATSRDGQAKEAFF	TGTGCCACCAGCAGGGACGGACAGGCAAAAGAAGCTTTCTTT
-	TRBV27	TRBJ2-4	few	CASSRTDKIGAKNIQYF	TGTGCCAGCAGTCGGACAGACAAAATCGGGGCCAAAAACATTCAGTACTTC
TRBD2	TRBV12-3/TRBV12-4	TRBJ2-5	many	CASSFGSGGAQTQYF	TGTGCCAGCAGTTTCGGTAGCGGGGGGGCTCAGACCCAGTACTTC
-	TRBV5-5	TRBJ1-1	-	CASSPRTAYMNTEAFF	TGTGCCAGCAGCCCCCGGACGGCCTACATGAACACTGAAGCTTTCTTT
TRBD1	TRBV5-1	TRBJ1-2	many	CASSLGTGQNYGYTF	TGCGCCAGCAGCTTGGGGACAGGCCAGAACTATGGCTACACCTTC
-	TRBV6-5	TRBJ2-1	few	CASSSLSKGGHEQFF	TGTGCCAGCAGTTCCCTATCCAAGGGGGGGCATGAGCAGTTCTTC
-	TRBV7-9	TRBJ2-1	many	CASSLGGGYNEQFF	TGTGCCAGCAGTTTAGGCGGAGGGTACAATGAGCAGTTCTTC
TRBD1	TRBV6-1	TRBJ2-7	many	CASRRVGTGDQYEQYF	TGTGCCAGTCGTCGGGTGGGGACAGGGGACCAATACGAGCAGTACTTC
-	TRBV25-1	TRBJ2-4	few	CASSLNGGANIQYF	TGTGCCAGCAGTTTGAATGGGGGCGCAAACATTCAGTACTTC
TRBD2	TRBV30	TRBJ2-3	-	CAWSVVAGGRTDTQYF	TGTGCCTGGAGTGTTGTAGCGGGAGGCCGCACAGATACGCAGTATTTT
-	TRBV6-8	TRBJ1-1	-	CASSYSGVPGVNTEAFF	TGTGCCAGCAGTTACTCCGGGGTTCCAGGGGTGAACACTGAAGCTTTCTTT
TRBD1	TRBV6-1	TRBJ1-2	few	CASGLDGGTGGDYGYTF	TGTGCCAGCGGACTCGATGGTGGGACAGGGGGTGACTATGGCTACACCTTC
TRBD1	TRBV7-6	TRBJ1-2	-	CASSLAGGTGVDYGYTF	TGTGCCAGCAGCTTAGCGGGTGGCACAGGGGTTGACTATGGCTACACCTTC
TRBD1	TRBV6-1	TRBJ1-2	many	CAIKPGGQSYGYTF	TGTGCCATTAAACCCGGGGGACAGAGCTATGGCTACACCTTC
TRBD1	TRBV18	TRBJ1-1	few	CASSRGQGTMNTEAFF	TGTGCCAGCTCACGGGGACAGGGGACCATGAACACTGAAGCTTTCTTT
-	TRBV4-3	TRBJ2-1	few	CASSQEASTYNEQFF	TGCGCCAGCAGCCAAGAAGCCAGCACGTACAATGAGCAGTTCTTC
-	TRBV30	TRBJ1-5	-	CAWNGRQGSQPQHF	TGTGCCTGGAATGGCCGGCAGGGCAGTCAGCCCCAGCATTTT
-	TRBV12-3/TRBV12-4	TRBJ2-2	few	CASRGVSTGELFF	TGTGCCAGCAGGGGCGTGAGCACCGGGGAGCTGTTTTTT
TRBD2	TRBV12-3/TRBV12-4	TRBJ2-5	once	CASSLYSGAQETQYF	TGTGCCAGCAGTTTGTATAGCGGGGCCCAAGAGACCCAGTACTTC
TRBD2	TRBV7-3	TRBJ2-3	few	CASSLSASGSTDTQYF	TGTGCCAGCAGCTTATCGGCTAGCGGGAGCACAGATACGCAGTATTTT
-	TRBV24-1	TRBJ2-1	-	CATSDGGGGRDNEQFF	TGTGCCACCAGTGATGGCGGAGGAGGGCGGGACAATGAGCAGTTCTTC
-	TRBV7-9	TRBJ2-1	-	CASSREQELYNEQFF	TGTGCCAGCAGCCGGGAACAGGAGCTCTACAATGAGCAGTTCTTC
TRBD1	TRBV20-1	TRBJ1-4	few	CSARDLGTGEKLFF	TGCAGTGCTAGAGATTTAGGGACAGGGGAAAAACTGTTTTTT